This is a list of T cell receptor beta chains from one sample in a study of siplizumab effects on memory and regulatory T cells. Assay: immunoSEQ multiplex PCR; the TCRdb copy retains only in-frame clones and omits some. Among fewer than 130,000 clones listed, around 90% were seen once. The sequencing sample was made of CD4+ T cells sorted from blood. The receptors originated from a human donor in good health. CDR3s include the opening cysteine and the closing phenylalanine or tryptophan. Fields, in order: J gene, CDR3 length, V gene, D gene, clone size, CDR3 DNA, CDR3 protein. D genes are given only for firm matches. Clone size is given for some rows only: seen once, a few or many times, or a class if the clone is expanded.

TRBJ1-1	12	TRBV28	NA	NA	TGTGCCAGCAGTTTGTTGGCGGCTGAAGCTTTCTTT	CASSLLAAEAFF
TRBJ2-1	14	TRBV19	NA	NA	TGTGCCAGTAGCCTATCTGGGTCCTACAATGAGCAGTTCTTC	CASSLSGSYNEQFF
TRBJ2-3	15	TRBV2	TRBD2	NA	TGTGCCAGCCGAAGACTAGCGGGGGGCCAGGATACGCAGTATTTT	CASRRLAGGQDTQYF
TRBJ1-1	15	TRBV7-6	NA	NA	TGTGCCAGCAGCTCGTTCGGGGGGATGAACACTGAAGCTTTCTTT	CASSSFGGMNTEAFF
TRBJ2-5	13	TRBV5-4	NA	once	TGTGCCAGCAGCTTGGCAGGGGTGGAGACCCAGTACTTC	CASSLAGVETQYF
TRBJ2-7	11	TRBV30	NA	NA	TGTGCCTGGAGTAGTGGATCGGAGCAGTACTTC	CAWSSGSEQYF
TRBJ1-1	15	TRBV28	NA	NA	TGTGCCAGCAGTTTAGTAAGGACCGTCTCCACTGAAGCTTTCTTT	CASSLVRTVSTEAFF
TRBJ1-5	14	TRBV7-2	NA	NA	TGTGCCAGCAGCTTAGAAGTCAGCAATCAGCCCCAGCATTTT	CASSLEVSNQPQHF
TRBJ2-3	17	TRBV2	TRBD2	NA	TGTGCCACCGAATCCCCGACTAGCGGGGGGAGCACAGATACGCAGTATTTT	CATESPTSGGSTDTQYF
TRBJ1-4	15	TRBV5-1	TRBD1	NA	TGCGCCAGCAGCGCAGGACAGGTGGAGAGTGAAAAACTGTTTTTT	CASSAGQVESEKLFF
TRBJ2-7	15	TRBV7-8	NA	NA	TGTGCCAGCTTCCCTGGGACTCTCGGTGGGGGTGAGCAGTACTTC	CASFPGTLGGGEQYF
TRBJ2-7	14	TRBV30	NA	NA	TGTGCCTGGAGTAGTGGGGGAACATCCTACGAGCAGTACTTC	CAWSSGGTSYEQYF
TRBJ1-1	15	TRBV19	NA	NA	TGTGCCAGTAGTATAGCCGCAGGGAAAGCGACTGAAGCTTTCTTT	CASSIAAGKATEAFF
TRBJ1-5	15	TRBV18	NA	NA	TGTGCCAGCTCAGCTACCGGGGCCTTAAATCAGCCCCAGCATTTT	CASSATGALNQPQHF
TRBJ2-7	12	TRBV28	NA	NA	TGTGCCAGCAGAGAAAGCGCCTACGAGCAGTACTTC	CASRESAYEQYF
TRBJ1-2	14	TRBV7-2	NA	NA	TGTGCCAGCAGACCACCCCCTGGAAACTATGGCTACACCTTC	CASRPPPGNYGYTF
TRBJ2-7	13	TRBV18	NA	NA	TGTGCCAGTCATAGGGACACATCCTACGAGCAGTACTTC	CASHRDTSYEQYF
TRBJ2-1	15	TRBV23-1	TRBD2	NA	TGCGCCAGCAGTCTCCGGCGGGAGAGCTACAATGAGCAGTTCTTC	CASSLRRESYNEQFF
TRBJ1-5	14	TRBV5-1	NA	NA	TGCGCCAGCAGTTCCTCGGGGGTAGATCAGCCCCAGCATTTT	CASSSSGVDQPQHF
TRBJ2-7	15	TRBV7-9	NA	NA	TGTGCCAGCAGCTTGGCCAAATGGGGCTACTACGAGCAGTACTTC	CASSLAKWGYYEQYF
TRBJ1-1	16	TRBV18	NA	NA	TGTGCCAGCTCACCTAGCGGCTCACTCGTGAACACTGAAGCTTTCTTT	CASSPSGSLVNTEAFF
TRBJ2-7	15	TRBV6-5	NA	NA	TGTGCCAGCAGTTACTCGTACGGGAGCTCCTACGAGCAGTACTTC	CASSYSYGSSYEQYF
TRBJ1-3	13	TRBV6-5	NA	NA	TGTGCCAGCAGTTACACTTCTGGAAACACCATATATTTT	CASSYTSGNTIYF
TRBJ2-4	14	TRBV10-1	NA	NA	TGCGCCAGCAGTGTATCCACGGCCAAAAACATTCAGTACTTC	CASSVSTAKNIQYF
TRBJ2-5	15	TRBV19	TRBD2	NA	TGTGCCAGTACCCCCAGGGCGGGGGTCATGGGGACCCAGTACTTC	CASTPRAGVMGTQYF
TRBJ2-7	14	TRBV7-3	TRBD1	NA	TGTGCCAGCGGTTACGGGGACAGGGCTAACGAGCAGTACTTC	CASGYGDRANEQYF
TRBJ2-5	13	TRBV14	TRBD2	NA	TGTGCCAGCAGCCTTACTAGCGGGGCGACCCAGTACTTC	CASSLTSGATQYF
TRBJ1-2	15	TRBV5-1	NA	few	TGCGCCAGCAGCTTGGTGGGGGGAGAGAACTATGGCTACACCTTC	CASSLVGGENYGYTF
TRBJ1-5	18	TRBV5-8	TRBD1	NA	TGTGCCAGCAGCTTGTCCCGGACAGGGGTAATGTTCGTTCAGCCCCAGCATTTT	CASSLSRTGVMFVQPQHF
TRBJ1-4	14	TRBV10-3	TRBD1	NA	TGTGCCATCAGGAAACAGGGGGAGAGTGAAAAACTGTTTTTT	CAIRKQGESEKLFF
TRBJ2-5	15	TRBV19	TRBD2	NA	TGTGCCAGTAGCCAAATTGGGGGGGGCCAAGAGACCCAGTACTTC	CASSQIGGGQETQYF
TRBJ2-1	13	TRBV2	TRBD2	NA	TGTGCCAGCACGGGGACTAGAGAGAGTGAGCAGTTCTTC	CASTGTRESEQFF
TRBJ1-2	15	TRBV19	NA	NA	TGTGCCAGTACCCCCTGGAAAGGGGAGCTCTATGGCTACACCTTC	CASTPWKGELYGYTF
TRBJ2-3	15	TRBV14	NA	NA	TGTGCCAGCAGCCATGAGGCGGGACCCTTCGATACGCAGTATTTT	CASSHEAGPFDTQYF
TRBJ2-7	15	TRBV5-1	TRBD1	NA	TGCGCCAGCAGCTCCAACGTTGGGACAGGGGAAGAGCAGTACTTC	CASSSNVGTGEEQYF
TRBJ2-5	14	TRBV5-1	NA	NA	TGCGCCAGCAGCTCTCCGGATGAGGGACGGACCCAGTACTTC	CASSSPDEGRTQYF
TRBJ2-3	11	TRBV5-1	NA	NA	TGCGCCAGCAGCTCATCAGATACGCAGTATTTT	CASSSSDTQYF
TRBJ2-7	14	TRBV12-2	NA	NA	TGTGCAAGTCGCTCGACAGGGCGAGTCGGCGAGCAGTACTTC	CASRSTGRVGEQYF
TRBJ2-7	13	TRBV6-6	NA	NA	TGTGCGAGCAAGGAGGGGTTCTCCTACGAGCAGTACTTC	CASKEGFSYEQYF
TRBJ2-3	13	TRBV29-1	NA	NA	TGCAGCGTTGATCGGGGGCGCACAGATACGCAGTATTTT	CSVDRGRTDTQYF
TRBJ2-7	12	TRBV10-3	TRBD1	NA	TGTGCCACCCGACAGGGGGAAATGGGGCAGTACTTC	CATRQGEMGQYF
TRBJ1-2	14	TRBV6-1	NA	NA	TGTGCCAGCAGGCAGGACATCCAGGTTTCTGGCTACACCTTC	CASRQDIQVSGYTF
TRBJ2-3	13	TRBV7-2	NA	few	TGTGCCAGCAGCCCCGGTCTCCTGGGTACGCAGTATTTT	CASSPGLLGTQYF
TRBJ1-1	13	TRBV6-5	NA	NA	TGTGCCAGCAGAAGGGGGGTAAGCACTGAAGCTTTCTTT	CASRRGVSTEAFF
TRBJ1-1	13	TRBV2	NA	NA	TGTGCCAGCAGTTCAAACGGGGGAAGTGGGGCTTTCTTT	CASSSNGGSGAFF
TRBJ2-7	15	TRBV21-1	NA	few	TGTGCCAGCAGCAAAGGTAAGGGTTCGGCCTACGAGCAGTACTTC	CASSKGKGSAYEQYF
TRBJ2-7	15	TRBV18	NA	NA	TGTGCCAGCTCACCCTACCGGGACGGACTCTACGAGCAGTACTTC	CASSPYRDGLYEQYF
TRBJ2-3	13	TRBV19	NA	NA	TGTGCCAGTAGTATACAAATAGCGGATACGCAGTATTTT	CASSIQIADTQYF
TRBJ1-3	16	TRBV7-9	NA	few	TGTGCCAGCAGCTTAGGGCAGGGGATTCACGGAAACACCATATATTTT	CASSLGQGIHGNTIYF
TRBJ1-5	14	TRBV5-6	NA	NA	TGTGCCAGCAGCCTAAGTCAGGTATCGGGGCCCCAGCATTTT	CASSLSQVSGPQHF
TRBJ2-1	13	TRBV2	NA	NA	TGTGCCAGCAGTGGTGTTGGTGGTAATGAGCAGTTCTTC	CASSGVGGNEQFF
TRBJ1-4	16	TRBV4-2	TRBD1	NA	TGTGCCAGCAGCCAAGACCCTACAGGGGTAGCAGAAAAACTGTTTTTT	CASSQDPTGVAEKLFF
TRBJ2-7	14	TRBV19	TRBD2	few	TGTGCCAGTAGTAGGCCTAGCGGGAGTTACGAGCAGTACTTC	CASSRPSGSYEQYF
TRBJ1-1	15	TRBV15	NA	NA	TGTGCCACCAGCAGGGGCCTGAGGGGAAGCGCTGAAGCTTTCTTT	CATSRGLRGSAEAFF